What follows are 20 T cell receptor beta chains derived from one specimen sequenced in a study of T cells after yellow fever vaccination. TCRdb reanalysed the 5' RACE reads using MiXCR and keeps one entry per CDR3 protein. The repertoire holds about 170,000 distinct CDR3 sequences, with roughly 11% as singletons. The sequences come from CD8+ T cells sorted from PBMCs, collected 15 days after the yellow fever booster vaccination. The receptors were gathered from a man between 18 and 35 years old who received the YFV17D yellow fever vaccine.

This clonotype was detected a few times. The rearrangement uses TRBV10-3 and TRBJ2-5; D ambiguous. The CDR3 extends over 14 amino acids. Between the trimmed V and J ends, which lost 8 bases and 5 bases, there was a span of 18 bases. CDR1 and CDR2 (germline): ENHRY, SYGVKD. The CDR3 region is CAIARTPTGETQYF. The DNA for the CDR3 is TGTGCCATCGCAAGAACCCCAACTGGTGAGACCCAGTACTTC.

In this sample, this clonotype turned up a few times. This chain joins TRBV7-9 and TRBJ1-1, with no clear D. Germline V lookup: CDR1 SEHNR, CDR2 FQNEAQ (reference sequence). The V end lost 0 bases, the J end lost 3 bases, and 11 bases lay between the germline ends. This CDR3 spans 15 amino acids. CDR3 amino acids: CASSLAQGLHTEAFF. The CDR3 DNA is TGTGCCAGCAGCTTAGCGCAAGGGTTGCACACTGAAGCTTTCTTT.

The chain employs TRBV6-5 and TRBJ2-1; 10 positions agree with TRBD1. The trim removed 7 bases at V and 5 bases at J, leaving 11 bases unmatched. The V gene's germline CDR1 is MNHEY and CDR2 SVGAGI. The CDR3 extends over 16 amino acids. The CDR3 loop reads CASTPRPGTGDNEQFF. CDR3 coding DNA: TGTGCCAGCACGCCCCGTCCCGGGACAGGGGACAATGAGCAGTTCTTC.

This clonotype showed up just a few times. The V gene is TRBV6-2 or TRBV6-3, the J gene TRBJ2-5, with a possible D match to TRBD2 (5 bases). Per germline, CDR1 MNHEY and CDR2 SVGEGT. This CDR3 region has 15 residues. V gave up 0 bases and J gave up 3 bases, with 11 bases separating them. CDR3 sequence reads: CASSYSRAAEETQYF. The DNA for the CDR3 is TGTGCCAGCAGTTACTCGAGGGCAGCTGAAGAGACCCAGTACTTC.

The table lists this clonotype with a few counts. This rearrangement joins TRBV7-6 to TRBJ2-3; D perhaps matches TRBD2 (8 bases). Deletions cut 1 base from V and 2 bases from J, with 22 bases between. The CDR3 totals 19 residues. Germline V CDR1 and CDR2: SGHVS, FNYEAQ. This chain's CDR3 is CASSLDRAGDREFTDTQYF. The DNA for the CDR3 is TGTGCCAGCAGCTTAGATCGAGCGGGGGACAGAGAATTCACAGATACGCAGTATTTT.

A few counts support this clonotype. This sequence joins TRBV6-5 and TRBJ2-5; tentative D call: TRBD2 (5 bases). Germline CDR1 reads MNHEY; CDR2 reads SVGAGI. The CDR3 contains 15 residues. Trimming cost V 0 bases and J 4 bases, with 12 bases left between them. DNA for the CDR3: TGTGCCAGCAGTTACTCGGACTTTGCAGTAGAGACCCAGTACTTC. It translates to CASSYSDFAVETQYF.

The chain is built from TRBV30 and TRBJ2-7; TRBD2 might be the D (5 bases). CDR1 and CDR2 (germline): GTSNPN, SVGIG (reference sequence). The CDR3 totals 11 residues. V lost 5 bases and J lost 0, with 5 bases in between. CDR3 loop: CAWGSSYEQYF. CDR3 sequence (DNA): TGTGCCTGGGGGAGCTCCTACGAGCAGTACTTC.

The J gene is TRBJ2-1, the V gene TRBV5-1; maybe TRBD2 (5 bases). The germline gives CDR1 SGHRS, CDR2 YFSETQ. Trimming pared 2 bases from V and 7 bases from J, leaving 10 bases between. The length of the CDR3 is 13 residues. The CDR3 loop reads CASSLPGSNEQFF. The CDR3 DNA reads as TGCGCCAGCAGCTTACCGGGGTCTAATGAGCAGTTCTTC.

The chain carries TRBV7-6 and TRBJ2-2, with D possibly TRBD1 on 6 matching bases. CDR1 is SGHVS and CDR2 is FNYEAQ in the germline V gene. This CDR3 contains 17 residues. Trimming took off 3 bases at V and 5 bases at J, with 19 bases between the two ends. The CDR3 is CASSFAQGPIGTGELFF. DNA for the CDR3: TGTGCCAGCAGCTTTGCACAGGGTCCAATTGGGACCGGGGAGCTGTTTTTT.

This rearrangement joins TRBV6-2 or TRBV6-3 to TRBJ2-1, with 8 bases aligning to TRBD2. Per the germline V gene, CDR1 is MNHEY and CDR2 is SVGEGT. The J segment lost 0 bases and the V segment lost 0 bases, leaving 13 bases of the junction unmatched. This CDR3 is built from 20 residues. CDR3 loop: CASSYSKIAGYQSSYNEQFF. The CDR3 DNA sequence: TGTGCCAGCAGTTACTCGAAAATAGCGGGGTACCAGAGCTCCTACAATGAGCAGTTCTTC.

This clonotype came up a few times. The J gene is TRBJ2-3, the V gene TRBV6-1; 9 bases are shared with TRBD1. This CDR3 contains 15 residues. Looked up from germline, CDR1 is MNHNS and CDR2 is SASEGT. J gave up 3 bases and V 3 bases, and 4 bases lay outside the gene matches. Here the CDR3 reads CASSDRTGETDTQYF. Written as DNA, the CDR3 is TGTGCCAGCAGTGACCGGACAGGGGAGACAGATACGCAGTATTTT.

Here the CDR3 DNA reads TGTGCTAGTGGTTTTTGGGTTGGGGACACCGGGGAGCTGTTTTTT. Amino acids: CASGFWVGDTGELFF. The V call is TRBV12-5, the J call TRBJ2-2; D gene unclear. This CDR3 is built from 15 residues. The germline V gene encodes CDR1 LGHNT and CDR2 FRNRAP. V lost 3 bases and J 3 bases, leaving 11 bases between the germline ends.

This clonotype was seen a handful of times. The chain joins TRBV4-3 to TRBJ2-1; D remains ambiguous. From germline, CDR1 is LGHNA and CDR2 YSLEER. The CDR3 covers 16 residues. Trimming removed 3 bases at V and 6 bases at J, with 18 bases between. The CDR3 DNA is TGCGCCAGCAGCCAGGATGCGCGCTCCTTGGGCAATGAGCAGTTCTTC. Translating gives CASSQDARSLGNEQFF.

The chain has TRBV6-2 or TRBV6-3 and TRBJ2-1; D gene uncertain. Germline CDR1 MNHEY, CDR2 SVGEGT. This CDR3 region has 12 residues. The ends were cut back, 5 bases at V and 9 bases at J, with 11 bases in the middle. The CDR3, as DNA: TGTGCCAGCAGTGACCGCGCAGTTGAGCAGTTCTTC. This translates into CASSDRAVEQFF.

This clonotype has a handful of counts. The V call is TRBV6-2 or TRBV6-3, the J call TRBJ2-2; 7 bases align to TRBD2. The CDR3 is 13 residues long. With 2 bases clipped from V and 7 bases from J, the junction kept 1 base outside the gene matches. Germline CDR1 reads MNHEY; CDR2 reads SVGEGT. The CDR3 DNA sequence: TGTGCCAGCAGTTACCGGGAGGACGGGGAGCTGTTTTTT. Amino acids: CASSYREDGELFF.

The chain joins TRBV7-9 to TRBJ2-7; a possible D gene is TRBD1 (5 bases). Between the trimmed V and J ends, which lost 0 bases and 13 bases, there was a span of 13 bases. CDR1 is SEHNR and CDR2 is FQNEAQ in the germline V gene (reference sequence). The CDR3 is made up of 12 amino acids. The CDR3 DNA follows: TGTGCCAGCAGCTTAGCGGGGCGAAGTCTTTACGTC. Protein: CASSLAGRSLYV.

This clonotype was detected a few times. This chain links TRBV4-1 with TRBJ2-5, with a weak D call TRBD1 (5 bases). The CDR3 runs to 15 residues. Trimming stripped 4 bases from V and 5 bases from J, with 17 bases between. The germline gives CDR1 MGHRA, CDR2 YSYEKL. CDR3 residues: CASSLDSPPGETQYF. CDR3 bases: TGCGCCAGCAGCCTCGACAGTCCTCCAGGGGAGACCCAGTACTTC.

This clonotype appeared a few times. The chain links TRBV9 to TRBJ1-4; tentative D call: TRBD1 (5 bases). Germline V lookup: CDR1 SGDLS, CDR2 YYNGEE. V was shortened by 5 bases and J by 4 bases, with 12 bases between the two germline ends. This CDR3 contains 14 residues. The CDR3, as DNA: TGTGCCAGCAGTAAGCAGGGCGTTAATGAAAAACTGTTTTTT. This encodes CASSKQGVNEKLFF.

This clonotype appeared a few times. V and J are TRBV7-9 and TRBJ2-1; TRBD2 aligns across 10 bases. The trim removed 3 bases at V and 8 bases at J, leaving 10 bases unmatched. Germline CDR1 SEHNR, CDR2 FQNEAQ (reference sequence). This CDR3 has 16 residues. For the CDR3, the DNA is TGTGCCAGCAGCTTTATAGCGGGGGGCCTCGCGGATGAGCAGTTCTTC. Protein product: CASSFIAGGLADEQFF.

The J gene is TRBJ2-7, the V gene TRBV3-1; TRBD1 matches at 9 bases. Germline-derived CDR1 and CDR2 are LGHDT and YNNKEL (reference sequence). V shed 1 base and J 6 bases; nucleotides not matched to a gene: 7. The CDR3 runs to 15 residues. CDR3 DNA: TGTGCCAGCAGCCAAGTAACAGGGGGCGCATGCGAGCAGTACTTC. Protein product: CASSQVTGGACEQYF.